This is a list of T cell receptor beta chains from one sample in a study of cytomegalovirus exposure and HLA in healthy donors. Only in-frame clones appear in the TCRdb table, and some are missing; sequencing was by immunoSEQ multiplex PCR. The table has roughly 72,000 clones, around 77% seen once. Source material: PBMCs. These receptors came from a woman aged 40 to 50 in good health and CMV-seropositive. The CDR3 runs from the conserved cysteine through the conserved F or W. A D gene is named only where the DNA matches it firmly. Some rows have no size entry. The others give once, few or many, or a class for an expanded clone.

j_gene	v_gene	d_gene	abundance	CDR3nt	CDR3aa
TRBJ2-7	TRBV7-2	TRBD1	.	TGTGCCAGCAGCTCATCGACAGGGTACGAGCAGTACTTC	CASSSSTGYEQYF
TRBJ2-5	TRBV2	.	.	TGTGCCAGCAGGGCGACAGGGAGGTACGGGGAAGAGACCCAGTACTTC	CASRATGRYGEETQYF
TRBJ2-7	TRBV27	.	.	TGTGCCAGCAGTTTAGGCGGGTCGACCTACGAGCAGTACTTC	CASSLGGSTYEQYF
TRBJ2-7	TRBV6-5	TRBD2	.	TGTGCCAGCAGCCTAGCGGGGGACAGCTACGAGCAGTACTTC	CASSLAGDSYEQYF
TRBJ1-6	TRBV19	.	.	TGTGCCAGTAGTATCGATCGGGGGGCACACCTCCACTTT	CASSIDRGAHLHF
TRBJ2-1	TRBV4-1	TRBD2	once	TGCGCCAGCAGCCATATACTAGCGGGATCCTACAATGAGCAGTTCTTC	CASSHILAGSYNEQFF
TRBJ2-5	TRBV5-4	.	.	TGTGCCAGCAGCTTGGAACTAGTACAAGAGACCCAGTACTTC	CASSLELVQETQYF
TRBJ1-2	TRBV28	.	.	TGTGCCAGCAGTTTATCGACAGTTGCGTATGGCTACACCTTC	CASSLSTVAYGYTF
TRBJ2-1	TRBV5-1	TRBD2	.	TGCGCCAGCAGCTCGAGCGGGGGAGGGTTTGAGCAGTTCTTC	CASSSSGGGFEQFF
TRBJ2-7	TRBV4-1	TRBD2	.	TGCGCCAGCAGCCAATCGGTAGCGGGAGCCCTTCCCTACGAGCAGTACTTC	CASSQSVAGALPYEQYF